What follows are 25 T cell receptor beta chains derived from one specimen sequenced in a study of CXCR3-negative and CXCR3-positive naive CD8 T cells. Researchers prepared the TRB cDNA libraries using 5' RACE with UMI labels. TCRdb re-called the 5' RACE reads and gives one entry per CDR3 protein, without DNA. The sample data list over 100,000 distinct CDR3 sequences. The specimen sequenced was naive CXCR3- CD8+ T cells from blood. The subset is: CD45RO-CCR7+CD27+CD95- naive CD8+ T cells lacking CXCR3 (TNR3-). The source of these receptors is a human donor in good health. Some clones in this sample may be carry-over from other donors' samples.

This rearrangement joins TRBV29-1 to TRBJ1-2; the D call of TRBD1 rests on TCRdb alone, since no DNA is present to check it. The CDR3 is 12 amino acids. Germline V gene sequence: CDR1 SQVTM, CDR2 ANQGSEA. The CDR3 sequence is CSVEDRGDGYTF. The whole variable domain, remainder taken from reference TRBV29-1 and TRBJ1-2, is SAVISQKPSRDICQRGTSLTIQCQVDSQVTMMFWYRQQPGQSLTLIATANQGSEATYESGFVIDKFPISRPNLTFSTLTVSNMSPEDSSIYLCSVEDRGDGYTFGSGTRLTVV.

This chain joins TRBV28 and TRBJ2-4. The CDR3 runs 11 residues. Germline V gives CDR1 MDHEN, CDR2 SYDVKM. CDR3 in amino acids: CASSDTANVFF.

V is TRBV7-9 and J is TRBJ2-7; TCRdb reports TRBD2, a call that lacks DNA to check it against. Germline assignment: CDR1 SEHNR and CDR2 FQNEAQ (reference sequence). This CDR3 has 16 residues. The CDR3 loop reads CASSLASGGSWGEQYF.

The chain carries TRBV7-9 and TRBJ1-1. Germline V gene data show CDR1 as SEHNR and CDR2 as FQNEAQ (reference sequence). This CDR3 is 13 amino acids long. The CDR3 loop is CASSPIWNTEAFF.

The chain uses TRBV4-1 and TRBJ1-2; absent DNA, TCRdb's TRBD1 call cannot be checked. The CDR3 contains 14 residues. Germline CDR1 reads MGHRA; CDR2 reads YSYEKL. CDR3 amino acids: CASSQEDSTYGYTF.

The chain carries TRBV29-1 and TRBJ2-5; with no DNA, the TCRdb D assignment of TRBD2 cannot be verified. The CDR3 length is 15 residues. Germline V CDR1 and CDR2: SQVTM, ANQGSEA. Here the CDR3 reads CSVEDGKGLEETQYF.

The chain employs TRBV5-1 and TRBJ2-1; lacking DNA, the TRBD2 call made by TCRdb goes unchecked. CDR1 and CDR2 (germline): SGHRS, YFSETQ. CDR3 size: 18 residues. CDR3 loop: CASSHSPPGASGNNEQFF.

The chain links TRBV29-1 to TRBJ1-2. CDR1 is SQVTM and CDR2 is ANQGSEA in the germline V gene. This CDR3 is 11 amino acids long. This chain's CDR3 is CSGVAAIGYTF. The entire variable domain, with the rest obtained from reference TRBV29-1 and TRBJ1-2, is as follows: SAVISQKPSRDICQRGTSLTIQCQVDSQVTMMFWYRQQPGQSLTLIATANQGSEATYESGFVIDKFPISRPNLTFSTLTVSNMSPEDSSIYLCSGVAAIGYTFGSGTRLTVV.

CDR3 residues: CASSLTRRGREGTQYF. The chain joins TRBV7-3 to TRBJ2-3; TCRdb returns TRBD2, unconfirmable since there is no DNA. CDR3 length: 16 amino acids. Germline lookup yields CDR1 SGHTA and CDR2 FQGTGA.

The chain links TRBV5-1 to TRBJ2-7; TCRdb proposes TRBD2, but this gene call is untestable without DNA. The CDR3 is 19 residues long. CDR1 is SGHRS, CDR2 YFSETQ, per germline. The CDR3 reads CASSTSRASNQRVPYEQYF. Drawing the rest from reference TRBV5-1 and TRBJ2-7, the complete variable domain is KAGVTQTPRYLIKTRGQQVTLSCSPISGHRSVSWYQQTPGQGLQFLFEYFSETQRNKGNFPGRFSGRQFSNSRSEMNVSTLELGDSALYLCASSTSRASNQRVPYEQYFGPGTRLTVT.

The chain links TRBV20-1 to TRBJ2-5; as DNA is missing, the TRBD2 call by TCRdb cannot be tested. This CDR3 region has 13 residues. Germline V CDR1 and CDR2: DFQATT, SNEGSKA (reference sequence). CDR3 sequence: CSAIKGLQETQYF.

The V call is TRBV4-3, the J call TRBJ2-7; no DNA is available, so the TRBD1 call from TCRdb remains unchecked. Germline V CDR1 and CDR2: LGHNA, YSLEER. The CDR3 consists of 15 residues. This chain's CDR3 is CASSHAWGGTYEQYF.

This chain joins TRBV7-9 and TRBJ1-2. This CDR3 contains 15 residues. Germline CDR1 reads SEHNR; CDR2 reads FQNEAQ (reference sequence). This CDR3 is CASSLTTSANYGYTF.

This chain joins TRBV4-1 and TRBJ2-3. From germline, CDR1 is MGHRA and CDR2 YSYEKL. This CDR3 has 15 amino acids. CDR3 in amino acids: CASSQDWGQTDTQYF.

The gene calls are TRBV29-1 and TRBJ2-7; the TRBD2 assignment by TCRdb is unverifiable without DNA. CDR1 is SQVTM, CDR2 ANQGSEA, per germline. This CDR3 contains 16 residues. CDR3: CSVEGGLAGGSYEQYF.

This rearrangement joins TRBV2 to TRBJ1-2; TCRdb designates TRBD1, a call that cannot be tested without DNA. The germline V gene encodes CDR1 SNHLY and CDR2 FYNNEI. This CDR3 is 16 amino acids long. The CDR3 is CASSDPGTKELGGYTF.

The V gene is TRBV6-2 or TRBV6-3, the J gene TRBJ1-2. Germline CDR1 MNHEY, CDR2 SVGEGT. This CDR3 has 13 amino acids. CDR3 loop: CASRGEPYYVYTF.

The rearrangement joins TRBV13 to TRBJ2-1; absent DNA, TCRdb's TRBD2 call cannot be checked. The CDR3 extends over 14 amino acids. Germline V gene lookup returns CDR1 PRHDT and CDR2 FYEKMQ (reference sequence). CDR3 region: CASSRAGGRNEQFF.

V is TRBV9 and J is TRBJ2-7. This CDR3 spans 13 amino acids. Germline V gene data show CDR1 as SGDLS and CDR2 as YYNGEE. Here the CDR3 reads CASSVDDSYEQYF.

The rearrangement joins TRBV2 to TRBJ1-6; the TCRdb call, TRBD1, lacks DNA for checking. Per the germline V gene, CDR1 is SNHLY and CDR2 is FYNNEI. The CDR3 totals 16 residues. The CDR3 protein is CASRGQGSSYNSPLHF.

V usage is TRBV7-9 and J usage is TRBJ2-1; TCRdb's assignment of TRBD2 cannot be checked, as there is no DNA. Germline V gene sequence: CDR1 SEHNR, CDR2 FQNEAQ (reference sequence). This CDR3 has 16 residues. CDR3 loop: CASSPAAALYYNEQFF.

The genes are TRBV4-1 and TRBJ1-2; no DNA is available, so the TRBD1 call from TCRdb remains unchecked. The CDR3 is made up of 15 amino acids. Germline values: CDR1 MGHRA, CDR2 YSYEKL. This CDR3 is CASSQEHGIRYGYTF.

The chain employs TRBV12-3 or TRBV12-4 and TRBJ1-2. The CDR3 runs to 18 residues. This CDR3 is CASSGPGGGQSRNYGYTF.

The CDR3 reads CASSYALTGASGSSYEQYF. This chain links TRBV6-5 with TRBJ2-7; TCRdb returns TRBD2, unconfirmable since there is no DNA. This CDR3 comprises 19 residues. In germline, CDR1 is MNHEY, CDR2 SVGAGI.

The CDR3: CASSRTGDLEKLFF. The chain uses TRBV7-8 and TRBJ1-4; absent DNA, TCRdb's TRBD1 call cannot be checked. The CDR3 consists of 14 residues. The germline V gene encodes CDR1 SGHVS and CDR2 FQNEAQ. The full variable domain, its missing parts supplied by reference TRBV7-8 and TRBJ1-4, is GAGVSQSPRYKVAKRGQDVALRCDPISGHVSLFWYQQALGQGPEFLTYFQNEAQLDKSGLPSDRFFAERPEGSVSTLKIQRTQQEDSAVYLCASSRTGDLEKLFFGSGTQLSVL.